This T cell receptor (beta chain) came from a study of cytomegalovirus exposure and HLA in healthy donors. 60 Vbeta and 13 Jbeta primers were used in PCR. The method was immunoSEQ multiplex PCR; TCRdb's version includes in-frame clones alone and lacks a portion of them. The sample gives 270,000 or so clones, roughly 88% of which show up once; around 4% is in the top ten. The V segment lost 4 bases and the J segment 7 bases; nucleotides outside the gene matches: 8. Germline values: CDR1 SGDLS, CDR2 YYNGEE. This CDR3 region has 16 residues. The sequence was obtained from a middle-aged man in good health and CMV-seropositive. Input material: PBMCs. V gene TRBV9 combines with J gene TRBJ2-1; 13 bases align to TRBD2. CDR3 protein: CASSLRTSGRINEQFF. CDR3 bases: TGTGCCAGCAGCCTCAGGACTAGCGGGAGAATTAATGAGCAGTTCTTC.